The 10 T cell receptor beta chains listed next were all sequenced from one sample in a study of cytomegalovirus exposure and HLA in healthy donors (dated by TCRdb to about 2017). The library was built by means of the immunoSEQ multiplex PCR assay. For the multiplex PCR, a mixture combining 60 forward primers for TCR Vbeta segments and 13 reverse primers for TCR Jbeta segments was used. The table was pulled from immuneACCESS by TCRdb, which kept in-frame rearrangements only. Such tables lose some clones; where checked, under half of the loss comes from unresolved V genes, and the rest has no known cause. In this sample the table shows a few hundred thousand clones, about 83% of which occur a single time. The ten most abundant clones make up just over 1.4% of the sample. Input material: PBMCs. The receptors were gathered from a girl aged 10 to 17 in good health and CMV-seronegative.

The chain carries TRBV6-1 and TRBJ1-5; D is possibly TRBD1 (5 bases). V was shortened by 8 bases and J by 1 base, with 15 bases between the two germline ends. Germline V gene lookup returns CDR1 MNHNS and CDR2 SASEGT. The CDR3 totals 15 residues. The CDR3 bases are TGTGCCAGCGGGTCCCAGGGTACGAGCAATCAGCCCCAGCATTTT. Translation: CASGSQGTSNQPQHF.

The V gene is TRBV18, the J gene TRBJ2-7; TRBD1 is a possible D gene (5 bases). CDR3 length equals 15 residues. CDR1 and CDR2 from the germline V gene are KGHSH and LQKENI. Trimming shortened V by 3 bases and J by 1 base, and 13 bases separated the two germline ends. In nucleotides, the CDR3 is TGTGCCAGCTCACCCGGGTCAGACAGTTCCTACGAGCAGTACTTC. Encoded protein: CASSPGSDSSYEQYF.

The chain joins TRBV19 to TRBJ1-1; D unclear. The CDR3 sequence is 13 residues long. Germline CDR1 is LNHDA and CDR2 is SQIVND (reference sequence). V was trimmed by 7 bases and J by 4 bases, leaving 13 bases between them. The CDR3 DNA sequence: TGTGCCAGTACCACCACGAGGGTCACTGAAGCTTTCTTT. The encoded protein is CASTTTRVTEAFF.

The genes are TRBV6-6 and TRBJ1-1; D not certain. Germline loops: CDR1 MNHNY, CDR2 SVGAGI (reference sequence). This CDR3 has 13 amino acids. V shed 6 bases and J shed 1 base, with 9 bases lying between them. The CDR3 spells CASSRQENTEAFF. CDR3 nucleotide sequence: TGTGCCAGCAGCCGGCAGGAGAACACTGAAGCTTTCTTT.

The rearrangement uses TRBV4-3 and TRBJ2-1; 8 bases map to TRBD1. The junction had 7 bases not matched to a gene; V was cut back by 0 bases and J by 9 bases. The CDR3 contains 15 residues. Per germline, CDR1 LGHNA and CDR2 YSLEER. The CDR3 loop reads CASSQEGQAESEQFF. Written as DNA, the CDR3 is TGCGCCAGCAGCCAAGAGGGACAGGCTGAGAGTGAGCAGTTCTTC.

The J gene is TRBJ2-5, the V gene TRBV7-2; the D is unclear. The V gene lost 1 base and the J gene lost 4 bases, with 13 bases spanning the gap. The CDR3 runs to 15 residues. CDR1 is SGHTA, CDR2 FQGNSA, per germline. The CDR3 region is CASSLEFGAVETQYF. The CDR3 coding sequence is TGTGCCAGCAGCTTAGAGTTCGGTGCGGTAGAGACCCAGTACTTC.

This rearrangement joins TRBV9 to TRBJ1-1; 7 bases are shared with TRBD1. CDR3 length: 16 residues. V shed 0 bases, J shed 0 bases, and the junction held 5 bases outside the gene matches. CDR1 SGDLS and CDR2 YYNGEE come from the germline V gene. DNA of the CDR3: TGTGCCAGCAGCGTAGCCTACGACAGGGTGAACACTGAAGCTTTCTTT. Amino acid sequence: CASSVAYDRVNTEAFF.

V gene TRBV15 combines with J gene TRBJ2-1; D might be TRBD2 (6 bases). Germline values: CDR1 LNHNV, CDR2 YYDKDF (reference sequence). V lost 5 bases to trimming and J lost 2 bases, with 10 bases between them. There are 14 residues in the CDR3. The CDR3 DNA follows: TGTGCCACCAGCGGGAGGACGCCCTACAATGAGCAGTTCTTC. Its protein product is CATSGRTPYNEQFF.

Here the CDR3 DNA reads TGTGCCAGCAGCCCCGGGGACGGGCTTGGGAGGGTAGAAGCTTTCTTT. Translated: CASSPGDGLGRVEAFF. The chain is built from TRBV7-3 and TRBJ1-1; maybe TRBD1 (5 bases). V lost 5 bases and J 8 bases, leaving 24 bases between the germline ends. The CDR3 loop spans 16 amino acids. Germline lookup yields CDR1 SGHTA and CDR2 FQGTGA.

V is TRBV6-1 and J is TRBJ2-7; 7 positions agree with TRBD2. CDR3 length equals 13 residues. Germline V gives CDR1 MNHNS, CDR2 SASEGT. Trimming took 8 bases from V and 4 from J; bases not matched to a gene: 8. The CDR3 loop is CASGSGDLYEQYF. The DNA of the CDR3 is TGTGCCAGCGGGAGCGGGGACTTATACGAGCAGTACTTC.